The 25 T cell receptor beta chains below were found in one sample sequenced in a study of blood T cell repertoires in COVID-19. Libraries were prepared by immunoSEQ multiplex PCR; TCRdb keeps only in-frame clonotypes and omits some of them. The sample holds some 93,000 clones; approximately 86% are singletons and the top ten take about a tenth. Sequencing was carried out using peripheral blood. Source of these receptors: a man aged 45-60 years with acute or convalescent COVID-19.

The chain employs TRBV5-1 and TRBJ1-1; 10 nucleotides align to TRBD1. J gave up 2 bases and V 5 bases, and 12 bases lay outside the gene matches. Germline CDR1 is SGHRS and CDR2 is YFSETQ. The CDR3 covers 17 residues. The CDR3 nucleotides read TGCGCCAGCAGACCAACGACAGGGGGCGCGTCAAACACTGAAGCTTTCTTT. It specifies CASRPTTGGASNTEAFF.

The J gene is TRBJ1-1, the V gene TRBV5-1; D may be TRBD1 (6 bases). Deletions cut 2 bases from V and 1 base from J, with 15 bases between. Germline V gene lookup returns CDR1 SGHRS and CDR2 YFSETQ. There are 16 residues in the CDR3. The CDR3 nucleotides are TGCGCCAGCAGCTTTACATTCCAGGGGAAGAACACTGAAGCTTTCTTT. Amino acids: CASSFTFQGKNTEAFF.

This chain connects TRBV3-1 (or the pseudogene TRBV3-2) to TRBJ2-5; 9 positions agree with TRBD1. Germline V gives CDR1 LGHDT, CDR2 YNNKEL (reference sequence). The V segment lost 7 bases and the J segment 4 bases; nucleotides outside the gene matches: 10. This CDR3 has 15 residues. The CDR3, as DNA: TGTGCCAGCAACCAGCGAGGACAGGGGAGAGAGACCCAGTACTTC. This translates into CASNQRGQGRETQYF.

The chain uses TRBV12-5 and TRBJ1-5; D is possibly TRBD1 (5 bases). V dropped 6 bases and J dropped 4 bases, with 13 bases sitting between them. Germline V gene data show CDR1 as LGHNT and CDR2 as FRNRAP. The CDR3 totals 14 residues. CDR3 residues: CASGTSGWNQPQHF. The CDR3 DNA is TGTGCTAGTGGAACCTCAGGGTGGAATCAGCCCCAGCATTTT.

The chain combines TRBV2 with TRBJ1-1, with a tentative D call TRBD1 (5 bases). CDR3 length: 14 residues. Trimming removed 8 bases at V and 1 base at J, with 14 bases between. The germline V gene has CDR1 SNHLY and CDR2 FYNNEI. Here the CDR3 DNA reads TGTGCCAGCGGAGCCCGGGGGGAGAACACTGAAGCTTTCTTT. This translates into CASGARGENTEAFF. Full variable domain (missing parts from reference TRBV2 and TRBJ1-1): EPEVTQTPSHQVTQMGQEVILRCVPISNHLYFYWYRQILGQKVEFLVSFYNNEISEKSEIFDDQFSVERPDGSNFTLKIRSTKLEDSAMYFCASGARGENTEAFFGQGTRLTVV.

DNA of the CDR3: TGTGCCATCAACGACAGCACTGAAGCTTTCTTT. It encodes CAINDSTEAFF. The rearrangement joins TRBV10-3 to TRBJ1-1; possible D gene TRBD1, 5 bases. Looked up from germline, CDR1 is ENHRY and CDR2 is SYGVKD. The CDR3 has 11 amino acids. V lost 7 bases, J lost 4 bases, and 7 bases lay in between.

The CDR3 protein is CATSDFTGGRNEQFF. The CDR3 DNA follows: TGTGCCACCAGTGATTTTACGGGAGGAAGGAATGAGCAGTTCTTC. V usage is TRBV24-1 and J usage is TRBJ2-1, with 7 bases fitting TRBD2. CDR1 is KGHDR, CDR2 SFDVKD, per germline. V shed 1 base, J shed 7 bases, and the junction held 6 bases outside the gene matches. The CDR3 extends over 15 amino acids.

The rearrangement joins TRBV6-5 to TRBJ1-6, with D possibly matching TRBD1 (6 bases). The CDR3 is made up of 16 amino acids. CDR1 is MNHEY, CDR2 SVGAGI, per germline. Trimming removed 1 base at V and 7 bases at J, with 14 bases between. The CDR3 is CASSYYARGTNSPLHF. CDR3 sequence (DNA): TGTGCCAGCAGTTACTACGCCAGGGGTACGAATTCACCCCTCCACTTT.

The J gene is TRBJ1-1, the V gene TRBV7-2; the D is unclear. This CDR3 contains 14 residues. The V gene's germline CDR1 is SGHTA and CDR2 FQGNSA. Trimming took 5 bases from V and 0 from J, leaving 10 bases between them. In DNA form, the CDR3 reads TGTGCCAGCAGCCCCGGCGGGGTGAACACTGAAGCTTTCTTT. The encoded protein is CASSPGGVNTEAFF.

V gene TRBV6-5 combines with J gene TRBJ1-2, with no clear D. This CDR3 has 15 residues. V lost 8 bases and J 5 bases, leaving 21 bases between the germline ends. The V gene's germline CDR1 is MNHEY and CDR2 SVGAGI. CDR3 coding DNA: TGTGCCAGCGCCATAACAGTCCGCTCCCTATATGGCTACACCTTC. Translation gives CASAITVRSLYGYTF.

The genes are TRBV24-1 and TRBJ2-3; D is unclear. The germline V gene encodes CDR1 KGHDR and CDR2 SFDVKD. The V gene lost 3 bases and the J gene lost 3 bases, with 9 bases spanning the gap. This CDR3 has 14 amino acids. CDR3 sequence reads: CATSDRHVTDTQYF. The DNA of the CDR3 is TGTGCCACCAGTGATCGACACGTAACAGATACGCAGTATTTT.

This clone was observed once. This chain connects TRBV13 to TRBJ2-7; no definite D call. V lost 2 bases and J lost 2, with 10 bases in between. This CDR3 region has 14 residues. The germline V gene encodes CDR1 PRHDT and CDR2 FYEKMQ (reference sequence). The CDR3 spells CASSLSQVAYEQYF. In DNA form, the CDR3 reads TGTGCCAGCAGCTTAAGCCAGGTGGCCTACGAGCAGTACTTC.

This rearrangement joins TRBV5-1 to TRBJ2-5, with 11 bases fitting TRBD2. The germline gives CDR1 SGHRS, CDR2 YFSETQ. This CDR3 is built from 14 residues. The J segment lost 4 bases and the V segment lost 4 bases, leaving 3 bases of the junction unmatched. The CDR3 DNA is TGCGCCAGCAGCGTTACTAGCGGGAGAGAGACCCAGTACTTC. As protein: CASSVTSGRETQYF.

The CDR3 reads CASRQDRAYGYTF. The CDR3 DNA reads as TGTGCCAGCAGGCAGGACAGGGCCTATGGCTACACCTTC. V and J are TRBV6-5 and TRBJ1-2; 8 nucleotides line up with TRBD1. CDR3 length equals 13 residues. Germline V gene data show CDR1 as MNHEY and CDR2 as SVGAGI. The trim removed 6 bases at V and 4 bases at J, leaving 4 bases unmatched.

In its sample, this clone was seen a few times. This chain links TRBV9 with TRBJ2-1; unclear D gene. V lost 0 bases and J 10 bases, leaving 14 bases between the germline ends. The CDR3 loop spans 14 amino acids. Germline lookup yields CDR1 SGDLS and CDR2 YYNGEE. CDR3 sequence reads: CASSVDPELREQFF. The DNA for the CDR3 is TGTGCCAGCAGCGTAGATCCGGAGCTCCGCGAGCAGTTCTTC. The full variable domain, in which reference TRBV9 and TRBJ2-1 provide the parts outside the CDR3, is DSGVTQTPKHLITATGQRVTLRCSPRSGDLSVYWYQQSLDQGLQFLIQYYNGEERAKGNILERFSAQQFPDLHSELNLSSLELGDSALYFCASSVDPELREQFFGPGTRLTVL.

The rearrangement joins TRBV5-1 to TRBJ1-3, with no clear D. The CDR3 covers 13 residues. V was pared by 5 bases and J by 0 bases, with 6 bases between. The germline CDR1 and CDR2 sequences are SGHRS and YFSETQ. The CDR3 bases are TGCGCCAGCAGGCGGGACTCTGGAAACACCATATATTTT. This encodes CASRRDSGNTIYF.

This chain connects TRBV7-2 to TRBJ1-5, with TRBD1 matching 8 bases. V was pared by 3 bases and J by 1 base, with 5 bases of the junction left unmatched. In germline, CDR1 is SGHTA, CDR2 FQGNSA. This CDR3 comprises 16 residues. The CDR3 DNA reads as TGTGCCAGCAGCTTGGGGAGACAGGGGAGCAATCAGCCCCAGCATTTT. Protein sequence: CASSLGRQGSNQPQHF.

The CDR3 coding sequence is TGCGCCAGCAGTGGGACTAGCGGGAGGGCCACTGAGCAGTTCTTC. It encodes CASSGTSGRATEQFF. The V call is TRBV10-1, the J call TRBJ2-1; 15 bases map to TRBD2. This CDR3 is built from 15 residues. J was trimmed by 9 bases and V by 4 bases; bases with no gene match: 4. Per germline, CDR1 WNHNN and CDR2 SYGVQD (reference sequence).

This chain connects TRBV7-2 to TRBJ1-6; TRBD1 matches at 8 bases. From germline, CDR1 is SGHTA and CDR2 FQGNSA. The J segment lost 4 bases and the V segment lost 5 bases, leaving 13 bases of the junction unmatched. CDR3 length: 18 amino acids. The CDR3 nucleotides are TGTGCCAGCAGCCCGCCTAACAGGGGGAAAATTTATAATTCACCCCTCCACTTT. Translated: CASSPPNRGKIYNSPLHF.

V gene TRBV19 combines with J gene TRBJ1-1; TRBD1 agrees at 10 bases. In germline, CDR1 is LNHDA, CDR2 SQIVND (reference sequence). The CDR3 covers 14 residues. J was trimmed by 4 bases and V by 5 bases; bases with no gene match: 4. The CDR3 region has the DNA TGTGCCAGTAGTCCGAGACAGGGGGCCACTGAAGCTTTCTTT. Protein sequence: CASSPRQGATEAFF.

This clone has more than one count but fewer than ten. The rearrangement joins TRBV3-1 (or the pseudogene TRBV3-2) to TRBJ2-7, with TRBD1 matching over 7 bases. From germline, CDR1 is LGHDT and CDR2 YNNKEL (reference sequence). CDR3 length: 13 residues. V shed 6 bases, J shed 3 bases, and the junction held 5 bases outside the gene matches. CDR3 region: CASSPGQLYEQYF. The DNA for the CDR3 is TGTGCCAGCAGTCCGGGACAGCTCTACGAGCAGTACTTC.

The chain carries TRBV11-3 and TRBJ2-5, with 7 bases lining up with TRBD2. After removal of 3 bases from V and 1 base from J, the junction contained 8 bases not matched to a gene. Germline CDR1 SGHNT, CDR2 YENEEA. CDR3 length equals 16 residues. The CDR3: CASSFGLGGIQETQYF. The CDR3 DNA reads TGTGCCAGCAGCTTCGGCCTGGGGGGGATCCAAGAGACCCAGTACTTC.

The CDR3 reads CASSPKNREAFF. CDR3 in DNA: TGTGCCAGCAGCCCGAAGAACAGGGAAGCTTTCTTT. The rearrangement links TRBV5-6 to TRBJ1-1; a possible D gene is TRBD1 (5 bases). The CDR3 covers 12 residues. Trimming took 4 bases from V and 8 from J, leaving 12 bases between them. The V gene's germline CDR1 is SGHDT and CDR2 YYEEEE. Full variable domain (missing parts from reference TRBV5-6 and TRBJ1-1): DAGVTQSPTHLIKTRGQQVTLRCSPKSGHDTVSWYQQALGQGPQFIFQYYEEEERQRGNFPDRFSGHQFPNYSSELNVNALLLGDSALYLCASSPKNREAFFGQGTRLTVV.

The genes are TRBV24-1 and TRBJ2-1; 13 bases are shared with TRBD2. Unmatched junction bases numbered 5, after V lost 3 bases and J lost 7 bases. Germline CDR1 and CDR2: KGHDR and SFDVKD. CDR3 length: 16 residues. CDR3 in DNA: TGTGCCACCAGTGATCCCACGGGACTAGCGGGGAATGAGCAGTTCTTC. Residues: CATSDPTGLAGNEQFF.

This clone was detected only a few times. The chain couples TRBV19 to TRBJ2-1; D may be TRBD2 (5 bases). The CDR3 runs 11 residues. Germline V CDR1 and CDR2: LNHDA, SQIVND (reference sequence). V was cut by 11 bases and J by 10 bases, with 15 bases left in between. CDR3 DNA: TGTGCCGTCGCCCTGGGCGGGGAGCAGTTCTTC. Amino acids: CAVALGGEQFF.